The T cell receptor (beta chain) described here comes from a study of blood T cell repertoires in COVID-19. On this clone: The same CDR3 arises from other DNA sequences in this sample as well.

Clones were read by immunoSEQ multiplex PCR, and TCRdb kept only the in-frame ones, dropping some. The table lists 350,000 to 550,000 clones, approximately 90% of them singletons. The germline gives CDR1 MNHEY, CDR2 SMNVEV (reference sequence). The V and J ends lost 5 bases and 3 bases respectively, with 11 bases between them. The CDR3 totals 13 residues. V gene TRBV27 combines with J gene TRBJ2-7; D might be TRBD1 (7 bases). The source of this sequence is a man aged 25 to 40 who had recovered from COVID-19. Sequencing was done on a sample of PBMCs or T cells enriched from blood (not recorded which). CDR3: CASSLQGGYEQYF. The CDR3 coding sequence is TGTGCCAGCAGTCTTCAGGGGGGCTACGAGCAGTACTTC.